This T cell receptor beta chain was documented in a study of PD-L1 blockade in urothelial cancer. Study at large: Starting at some point between 2013 and 2014, patients were given atezolizumab (1,200 mg intravenously every 3 weeks). Previous chemotherapy exposure amounted to 0 to 3 regimens for patients.

Sequenced by immunoSEQ multiplex PCR; TCRdb stores in-frame clones only, minus some. The table includes 90,000 to 100,000 clones, 90% detected once. CDR1 MNHEY and CDR2 SVGAGI come from the germline V gene. The CDR3 loop spans 13 amino acids. The ends lost 8 bases at V and 2 bases at J; junction bases unmatched: 3. Time point indicated: pretreatment peripheral blood. V is TRBV6-5 and J is TRBJ2-7; 10 nucleotides match TRBD2. This receptor was obtained from a man aged 60 to 69 with urothelial cancer. This material consisted of PBMCs, taken around atezolizumab (anti-PD-L1) treatment. The DNA for the CDR3 is TGTGCCAGCCGGACTAGCGGTGCCTACGAGCAGTACTTC. Translation: CASRTSGAYEQYF.